The count of the clone carrying this TCR beta chain is one. The antigen remains unidentified. This CDR3 contains 15 residues. CDR1 is MNHNS and CDR2 is SASEGT in the germline V gene. The V end lost 2 bases, the J end lost 6 bases, and 13 bases lay between the germline ends. The 120-subject validation cohort, separate from the approximately 670-subject first cohort, included the donors. Assay: immunoSEQ multiplex PCR; the TCRdb copy retains only in-frame clones and omits some. Among roughly 150,000 clones, approximately 90% were seen once, and the ten largest hold under 3%. This sample stems from a study of cytomegalovirus exposure and HLA in healthy donors. Study-wide points: The tendency of first-cohort TCR clusters to co-occur in the 100 to 150 validation repertoires was identified by a subsequent analysis. It was reportedly the case that the classifier diagnosed cytomegalovirus status with high specificity and sensitivity. Specificity for CMV antigens was confirmed in vitro for a few of the CMV-associated chains.

The rearrangement uses TRBV6-1 and TRBJ2-2; TRBD2 is a possible D gene (7 bases). Sequencing was done on a sample of PBMCs. The clonotype was recovered from a man aged 18 to 29 in good health and CMV-seronegative. The CDR3 loop is CASSEYRGASGELFF. The CDR3 DNA reads as TGTGCCAGCAGTGAATATCGGGGGGCTTCCGGGGAGCTGTTTTTT.